These 13 T cell receptor beta chains were sequenced from one sample in a study of tumor-infiltrating lymphocytes in primary liver carcinoma. A constant-region primer primed TCR beta cDNA synthesis from about 490 ng of total RNA. Generation of the TCR beta libraries relied on three nested multiplex PCR rounds using slightly modified ARM-PCR. It was with TRBV1-TRBV30 forward primers and a C-beta reverse primer that the first two PCR rounds were run, at approximately 9 cycles each. MiXCR, applied by TCRdb to the multiplex PCR reads, yields one record per CDR3 protein. The sample records around 40,000 distinct CDR3 sequences, around 70% being singletons. Bulk tissue was left unsorted, and RNA and DNA were co-extracted from approximately 20-30 mg of it. Source material: liver tumor tissue from sampling region 2. Sample subset: tumor region T2, inferior pole. The receptors here all came from a man in his forties with primary liver carcinoma and hepatitis B virus infection.

A remark on this clonotype: A junction end diverges from the germline sequence, so it may reflect a read error. The chain combines TRBV5-1 with TRBJ2-7; 8 positions agree with TRBD1. Germline loops: CDR1 SGHRS, CDR2 YFSETQ. CDR3 length equals 13 residues. The CDR3 is CTSSARTGREQYF. The CDR3 DNA sequence: TGCACCAGCAGCGCCAGGACAGGGCGCGAGCAGTACTTC.

With respect to this clonotype: In this CDR3 the conserved last residue, phenylalanine or tryptophan, is missing, so a read error is likely. The rearrangement links TRBV11-2 to TRBJ1-5; 8 nucleotides align to TRBD1. The germline V gene has CDR1 SGHAT and CDR2 FQNNGV. The CDR3 consists of 15 residues. The CDR3 protein is CASSLAGGGNQPQHL. The CDR3 coding sequence is TGTGCCAGCAGCTTAGCAGGGGGCGGCAATCAACCCCAGCATTTA.

V and J are TRBV6-5 and TRBJ1-2; 9 positions agree with TRBD1. The CDR3 runs 15 residues. V shed 2 bases and J 8 bases; nucleotides not matched to a gene: 9. Germline CDR1 and CDR2: MNHEY and SVGAGI. The CDR3 DNA reads as TGTGCCAGCAGTTACGAGGGGACAGGGAACATCGGCTACACCTTC. Translation: CASSYEGTGNIGYTF.

The V call is TRBV7-9, the J call TRBJ2-7, with 7 bases aligning to TRBD2. Germline trimming cut 8 bases from V and 6 bases from J; bases unmatched to any gene: 10. The CDR3 is 13 residues long. Per the germline V gene, CDR1 is SEHNR and CDR2 is FQNEAQ (reference sequence). For the CDR3, the DNA is TGTGCCAGCGGACTAGATGGAGGGGTCGAGCAGTACTTC. Amino acid sequence: CASGLDGGVEQYF.

A note on this clonotype: Compared with germline, one end of the junction differs, possibly owing to a read error. V gene TRBV30 combines with J gene TRBJ2-1; the D gene is possibly TRBD1 (6 bases). This CDR3 has 16 amino acids. Germline CDR1 is GTSNPN and CDR2 is SVGIG (reference sequence). The CDR3 sequence: CAGSVQGTSPYKEQFF. CDR3 nucleotides: TGTGCCGGGAGTGTACAGGGTACTAGTCCATACAAAGAGCAGTTCTTC.

This clonotype was picked up many times. V usage is TRBV19 and J usage is TRBJ2-2, with D perhaps TRBD2 (6 bases). CDR1 and CDR2 from the germline V gene are LNHDA and SQIVND (reference sequence). V was trimmed by 6 bases and J by 6 bases, leaving 17 bases between them. CDR3 length: 15 residues. Written as DNA, the CDR3 is TGTGCCAGTAGGTTCGTGGGAGGTCGGGCCGGGGAGCTGTTTTTT. Protein sequence: CASRFVGGRAGELFF.

Worth noting for this clonotype: Since the CDR3 does not end with the conserved phenylalanine or tryptophan, this likely comes from a read error. V and J are TRBV11-2 and TRBJ2-1, with D possibly TRBD1 on 6 matching bases. This CDR3 contains 17 residues. Looked up from germline, CDR1 is SGHAT and CDR2 is FQNNGV. DNA of the CDR3: TGTGCCAGCAGCTTAGGTAACAGGGAGAGCTCCTACATTGAGCAGTTCTTA. It codes for CASSLGNRESSYIEQFL.

A note on this clonotype: Mismatch with germline at one junction end may stem from a read error. The rearrangement uses TRBV12-3 or TRBV12-4 and TRBJ2-7; 9 positions agree with TRBD2. The CDR3 extends over 16 amino acids. The CDR3 region has the DNA TGTGACAGCAGTCCGCGCCCGACTAGCGGTTCCTACGAGCAGTACTTC. It specifies CDSSPRPTSGSYEQYF.

Comment on this clonotype: No conserved phenylalanine or tryptophan is present at the end of the CDR3, so a read error is the likely explanation. V usage is TRBV6-2 or TRBV6-3 and J usage is TRBJ2-7; no definite D call. Germline V gene data show CDR1 as MNHEY and CDR2 as SVGEGT. The CDR3 is 12 residues long. CDR3 in DNA: TGTGCCACCAGTATATCCTCCTACGAGCAGTACTAC. As protein: CATSISSYEQYY.

The V gene is TRBV29-1, the J gene TRBJ2-3; D perhaps matches TRBD1 (6 bases). Germline CDR1 is SQVTM and CDR2 is ANQGSEA. Trimming took off 6 bases at V and 4 bases at J, with 17 bases between the two ends. The CDR3 runs 14 residues. CDR3 protein: CSVSGTRASDTQYF. The CDR3, as DNA: TGCAGCGTCTCCGGGACAAGAGCGTCAGATACGCAGTATTTT.

Notes on this clonotype: A read error is likely, as this CDR3 ends without the conserved phenylalanine or tryptophan. DNA for the CDR3: TGTGCCAGTGGGAGCGGGGGTGAGCAGTTCCTA. Protein product: CASGSGGEQFL. This sequence joins TRBV6-5 and TRBJ2-1; 8 positions match TRBD2. Germline-derived CDR1 and CDR2 are MNHEY and SVGAGI. The trim removed 9 bases at V and 9 bases at J, leaving 4 bases unmatched. The CDR3 loop spans 11 amino acids.

This clonotype was detected many times. The chain is built from TRBV5-4 and TRBJ2-5, with 12 positions matching TRBD2. Germline V gene lookup returns CDR1 SGHNT and CDR2 YYREEE (reference sequence). V gave up 0 bases and J gave up 5 bases; unmatched junction bases: 5. The CDR3 totals 16 residues. As DNA, the CDR3 is TGTGCCAGCAGCTTGGTGGCTAGCGGGGGGGGGGAGACCCAGTACTTC. Translation gives CASSLVASGGGETQYF.

Concerning this clonotype: This CDR3 is missing its conserved last phenylalanine or tryptophan, likely due to a read error. J is TRBJ2-3 and V is TRBV29-1; a weak D match, TRBD2 (5 bases). The CDR3 is 12 residues long. Trimming shortened V by 6 bases and J by 5 bases, and 12 bases separated the two germline ends. Germline CDR1 is SQVTM and CDR2 is ANQGSEA. The chain's CDR3 is CSVGGGRDTQYL. CDR3 DNA: TGCAGCGTGGGCGGAGGCAGAGATACGCAGTATTTG.